These 19 T cell receptor beta chains came from one sample sequenced in a study of CD8+ T cells in alopecia areata. Treatment here: oral pan-JAK inhibitor, 5-10 mg twice daily. RNA was isolated and reverse transcribed to cDNA, the sequencing template. Assay: immunoSEQ multiplex PCR; the TCRdb copy retains only in-frame clones and omits some. This table holds some 170,000 clones, around half found once. Material: CD8+ T cells sorted from blood, obtained at week 24, from a patient treated with tofacitinib. The receptors originated from a human donor with alopecia areata.

V gene TRBV11-2 combines with J gene TRBJ1-1; possible D gene TRBD1, 5 bases. Looked up from germline, CDR1 is SGHAT and CDR2 is FQNNGV. This CDR3 spans 14 amino acids. The V end was cut by 1 base, the J end by 7 bases, with 13 bases between. CDR3 sequence: CASSLVSGRDEAFF. CDR3 coding DNA: TGTGCCAGCAGCTTAGTATCGGGACGAGATGAAGCTTTCTTT.

A few counts support this clone. V and J are TRBV29-1 and TRBJ2-2, with D perhaps TRBD1 (6 bases). Germline-derived CDR1 and CDR2 are SQVTM and ANQGSEA. Trimming removed 7 bases at V and 2 bases at J, with 11 bases between. This CDR3 is built from 13 residues. The CDR3 DNA reads TGCAGCGCGGACAGCGAAAACACCGGGGAGCTGTTTTTT. Its translation is CSADSENTGELFF.

The chain combines TRBV30 with TRBJ1-4, with D possibly being TRBD1 (5 bases). The CDR3 has 12 residues. Germline CDR1 is GTSNPN and CDR2 is SVGIG (reference sequence). The CDR3: CATGTVIEKLFF. DNA of the CDR3: TGTGCTACCGGGACTGTGATTGAAAAACTGTTTTTT.

This clone turned up a few times. The chain recombines TRBV21-1 with TRBJ1-6. TRBV21-1 is recorded as a pseudogene. This CDR3 contains 13 residues. CDR3 sequence (DNA): TGTGCCAGCAGCCCCCAGGACGTTGAGGTCCTCCACTTT. Translating gives CASSPQDVEVLHF.

The V and J genes are TRBV7-7 and TRBJ2-1, with 7 bases fitting TRBD2. The CDR3 contains 14 residues. Germline CDR1 reads SSHAT; CDR2 reads FNYEAQ (reference sequence). The V gene end was trimmed by 1 base and the J gene end by 10 bases; junction bases not matched to a gene: 7. CDR3 amino acids: CASSLGVERGEQFF. DNA of the CDR3: TGTGCCAGCAGCTTAGGAGTGGAGCGGGGAGAGCAGTTCTTC. The entire variable domain, with the rest obtained from reference TRBV7-7 and TRBJ2-1, is as follows: GAGVSQSPRYKVTKRGQDVTLRCDPISSHATLYWYQQALGQGPEFLTYFNYEAQPDKSGLPSDRFSAERPEGSISTLTIQRTEQRDSAMYRCASSLGVERGEQFFGPGTRLTVL.

V usage is TRBV7-6 and J usage is TRBJ2-3; 9 bases line up with TRBD1. V lost 5 bases and J lost 5; bases outside the gene matches: 8. Per the germline V gene, CDR1 is SGHVS and CDR2 is FNYEAQ. The CDR3 loop spans 15 amino acids. The DNA of the CDR3 is TGTGCCAGCAGCATGGGACAGGGTGTATTAGATACGCAGTATTTT. This sequence encodes CASSMGQGVLDTQYF.

CDR3 coding DNA: TGTGCCAGCAGCTTGATCCAGGGAGGCTACGAGCAGTACTTC. This translates into CASSLIQGGYEQYF. The chain couples TRBV5-6 to TRBJ2-7; perhaps TRBD2 as D (6 bases). The V gene lost 1 base and the J gene lost 3 bases, with 11 bases spanning the gap. Germline CDR1 reads SGHDT; CDR2 reads YYEEEE. The CDR3 contains 14 residues. Full variable domain (outside the CDR3, taken from reference TRBV5-6 and TRBJ2-7): DAGVTQSPTHLIKTRGQQVTLRCSPKSGHDTVSWYQQALGQGPQFIFQYYEEEERQRGNFPDRFSGHQFPNYSSELNVNALLLGDSALYLCASSLIQGGYEQYFGPGTRLTVT.

This clone was recorded a few times. This specimen includes other DNA sequences encoding the same CDR3. The J gene is TRBJ1-4, the V gene TRBV4-3; D ambiguous. The length of the CDR3 is 15 residues. Looked up from germline, CDR1 is LGHNA and CDR2 is YSLEER. The V end lost 1 base, the J end lost 0 bases, and 6 bases lay between the germline ends. The CDR3 DNA is TGCGCCAGCAGCCAAGGGCCTGCAACTAATGAAAAACTGTTTTTT. It encodes CASSQGPATNEKLFF.

This clone was picked up a small number of times. The V call is TRBV6-5, the J call TRBJ2-3; D possibly matches TRBD1 or TRBD2 (5 bases each). With 3 bases removed from V and 1 base from J, the gap between germline ends came to 8 bases. CDR3 length equals 14 residues. The germline CDR1 and CDR2 sequences are MNHEY and SVGAGI. The CDR3, as DNA: TGTGCCAGCAGTTATGGGGGTGGCACAGATACGCAGTATTTT. Translation: CASSYGGGTDTQYF.

The rearrangement uses TRBV9 and TRBJ2-1, with D maybe TRBD1 (6 bases). This CDR3 is 13 amino acids long. Germline V lookup: CDR1 SGDLS, CDR2 YYNGEE. V was clipped by 0 bases and J by 7 bases, with 8 bases between them. CDR3 residues: CASSVDRENEQFF. CDR3 DNA sequence: TGTGCCAGCAGCGTAGACAGGGAGAATGAGCAGTTCTTC.

The rearrangement links TRBV12-5 to TRBJ1-5; no clear D. There are 13 residues in the CDR3. The germline CDR1 and CDR2 sequences are LGHNT and FRNRAP. The ends were cut back, 5 bases at V and 5 bases at J, with 10 bases in the middle. In DNA, the CDR3 is TGTGCTAGTGGTATAGAGGAAGATCAGCCCCAGCATTTT. Translation: CASGIEEDQPQHF.

The V gene is TRBV29-1, the J gene TRBJ2-1, with D possibly being TRBD2 (7 bases). CDR1 SQVTM and CDR2 ANQGSEA come from the germline V gene. The CDR3 extends over 13 amino acids. V was shortened by 8 bases and J by 1 base, with 12 bases between the two germline ends. The DNA for the CDR3 is TGCAGCACAAGGGGGGGTTCCTACAATGAGCAGTTCTTC. Translating it yields CSTRGGSYNEQFF.

V is TRBV30 and J is TRBJ1-1, with D perhaps matching TRBD1 (5 bases). The CDR3 extends over 13 amino acids. Germline lookup yields CDR1 GTSNPN and CDR2 SVGIG (reference sequence). The germline V and J ends were trimmed by 1 base and 4 bases, with 10 bases remaining between them. This CDR3 is CAWSAGGSTEAFF. The CDR3 nucleotides read TGTGCCTGGAGTGCGGGGGGGTCCACTGAAGCTTTCTTT.

V and J are TRBV28 and TRBJ1-5; D is perhaps TRBD1 (5 bases). The V gene lost 4 bases and the J gene lost 2 bases, with 18 bases spanning the gap. The CDR3 loop spans 17 amino acids. CDR1 and CDR2 from the germline V gene are MDHEN and SYDVKM. The CDR3: CASSYYLGGKGNQPQHF. CDR3 DNA sequence: TGTGCCAGCAGTTATTACCTGGGGGGTAAGGGCAATCAGCCCCAGCATTTT. Looking up the rest from reference TRBV28 and TRBJ1-5 gives the full variable domain: DVKVTQSSRYLVKRTGEKVFLECVQDMDHENMFWYRQDPGLGLRLIYFSYDVKMKEKGDIPEGYSVSREKKERFSLILESASTNQTSMYLCASSYYLGGKGNQPQHFGDGTRLSIL.

In its sample, this clone was seen a few times. The V call is TRBV29-1, the J call TRBJ1-1; D unclear. The ends were cut back, 6 bases at V and 6 bases at J, with 11 bases in the middle. Looked up from germline, CDR1 is SQVTM and CDR2 is ANQGSEA. The CDR3 is 11 amino acids. This chain's CDR3 is CSVHRESEAFF. The CDR3 DNA follows: TGCAGCGTCCATAGGGAGTCTGAAGCTTTCTTT.

The CDR3 is CASSPLGPSTDTQYF. The DNA of the CDR3 is TGTGCCAGCAGTCCCCTGGGGCCTAGCACAGATACGCAGTATTTT. This sequence joins TRBV27 and TRBJ2-3, with TRBD1 as a possible D gene (5 bases). The CDR3 has 15 amino acids. The V gene lost 5 bases and the J gene lost 0 bases, with 12 bases spanning the gap. Germline lookup yields CDR1 MNHEY and CDR2 SMNVEV (reference sequence).

The rearrangement links TRBV4-1 to TRBJ2-3; the D gene is possibly TRBD1 (5 bases). V was cut by 4 bases and J by 3 bases, with 17 bases left in between. Germline CDR1 reads MGHRA; CDR2 reads YSYEKL. The CDR3 has 16 residues. In DNA form, the CDR3 reads TGCGCCAGCAGCCTTATAGTGATGACAGAGACAGATACGCAGTATTTT. This gives the protein CASSLIVMTETDTQYF.

This rearrangement joins TRBV7-2 to TRBJ1-6; the D gene is possibly TRBD1 (5 bases). V lost 2 bases and J 7 bases, leaving 12 bases between the germline ends. Germline V gives CDR1 SGHTA, CDR2 FQGNSA. The CDR3 extends over 15 amino acids. The CDR3 DNA reads as TGTGCCAGCAGCTTAATCCGACAGAACAATTCACCCCTCCACTTT. This sequence encodes CASSLIRQNNSPLHF.

This clone was seen only a few times. The V gene is TRBV5-3, the J gene TRBJ2-3; no clear D. TRBV5-3 is treated as an ORF (open reading frame) with a function not yet certain. V lost 9 bases to trimming and J lost 0 bases, with 14 bases between them. The length of the CDR3 is 14 residues. Here the CDR3 DNA reads TGTGCCACCGGCGGTAGGTTCAGCACAGATACGCAGTATTTT. Its protein product is CATGGRFSTDTQYF.